Given below is one T cell receptor (beta chain) in context. The record originates from a study of OX40 agonist ivuxolimab in advanced cancers. Across the study: Partial responses were achieved by three patients, one with hepatocellular carcinoma and two with cutaneous melanoma.

This table comes from immunoSEQ multiplex PCR, and its TCRdb copy is limited to in-frame clones, with some not included. This sample has fewer than 45,000 clones, with around 88% found just once. Germline values: CDR1 LGHNT, CDR2 FRNRAP. Trimming stripped 7 bases from V and 0 bases from J, with 7 bases between. The CDR3 extends over 13 amino acids. This TCR derives from an adult with an advanced solid tumor such as melanoma, head and neck, liver or kidney cancer. The chain employs TRBV12-5 and TRBJ2-1; D unclear. The sequenced sample was CD4+ or CD8+ T cells sorted from blood, obtained in a trial of the OX40 agonist ivuxolimab. The DNA for the CDR3 is TGTGCTAGTGCGAGGAGCTCCTACAATGAGCAGTTCTTC. Amino acid sequence: CASARSSYNEQFF. The variable domain in full, completed from reference TRBV12-5 and TRBJ2-1, reads DARVTQTPRHKVTEMGQEVTMRCQPILGHNTVFWYRQTMMQGLELLAYFRNRAPLDDSGMPKDRFSAEMPDATLATLKIQPSEPRDSAVYFCASARSSYNEQFFGPGTRLTVL.